A selection of T cell receptor beta chains follows, all from one sample in a study of cytomegalovirus exposure and HLA in healthy donors. TCRdb's table, derived via immunoSEQ multiplex PCR, lists solely in-frame clones and lacks some. The sample records 120,000 to 150,000 clones, 75% to 90% being singletons. Input material: PBMCs. The source is a woman younger than 45 in good health and CMV-seronegative. Each CDR3 is given with its conserved first and last residue. The D gene is left open where the match is weak. The size field is filled for only some rows; it gives once, few, many or a size class.

TRBJ1-6,.,TRBV4-1,22,.,TGCGCCAGCAGCCAAGATAGGGGTCTACAGGGTGCGGGCCCTTTTGGTAATTCACCCCTCCACTTT,CASSQDRGLQGAGPFGNSPLHF
TRBJ2-1,TRBD2,TRBV5-4,15,.,TGTGCCAGCAGGTCCGATCTAGCGGGGGGCGATGAGCAGTTCTTC,CASRSDLAGGDEQFF
TRBJ2-3,.,TRBV30,12,.,TGTGCCTGGATTGCGGGGACAGATACGCAGTATTTT,CAWIAGTDTQYF
TRBJ2-6,TRBD1,TRBV28,16,.,TGTGCCAGCTCCAGGACAGGGGGAACTGGGGCCAACGTCCTGACTTTC,CASSRTGGTGANVLTF
TRBJ2-5,.,TRBV7-8,17,.,TGTGCCAGCAGCTTAGCACCCTGGGGGGGGGCGAGGGAGACCCAGTACTTC,CASSLAPWGGARETQYF
TRBJ1-6,TRBD1,TRBV19,14,.,TGTGCCAGTAGTATCGGGACAGCGAATTCACCCCTCCACTTT,CASSIGTANSPLHF
TRBJ2-7,TRBD1,TRBV6-5,15,few,TGTGCCAGCAAAGAACAGGGGGCTTGGACCTACGAGCAGTACTTC,CASKEQGAWTYEQYF
TRBJ2-7,TRBD2,TRBV18,14,.,TGTGCCAGTATGACTAGCGGGGGGCCCGACGAGCAGTACTTC,CASMTSGGPDEQYF
TRBJ1-1,.,TRBV7-2,13,.,TGTGCCGTTGAGTGGTTACGAAACACTGAAGCTTTCTTT,CAVEWLRNTEAFF
TRBJ1-2,TRBD1,TRBV30,11,once,TGTGCCTGGAAAGGACAGGGTGGCTACACCTTC,CAWKGQGGYTF
TRBJ2-7,.,TRBV7-2,14,.,TGTGCCAGCAGCTTACTAACTTTCCCCTACGAGCAGTACTTC,CASSLLTFPYEQYF
TRBJ2-6,.,TRBV15,14,.,TGTGCCACCAGCAGCCACTCTGGGGCCAACGTCCTGACTTTC,CATSSHSGANVLTF
TRBJ2-3,.,TRBV5-1,17,once,TGCGCCAGCAGCTTGGTTGGCAGGGGGGCGGGCACAGATACGCAGTATTTT,CASSLVGRGAGTDTQYF
TRBJ1-1,.,TRBV5-1,13,.,TGCGCCAGCAGCCTAGGGGGGGATACTGAAGCTTTCTTT,CASSLGGDTEAFF
TRBJ2-7,TRBD1,TRBV10-1,12,.,TGCGGTCGGACAGGGCACTCCTACGAGCAGTACTTC,CGRTGHSYEQYF
TRBJ2-7,TRBD2,TRBV9,14,.,TGTGCCAGCAGCCTCGGGAGGGCCTTAGACGAGCAGTACTTC,CASSLGRALDEQYF
TRBJ1-5,TRBD1,TRBV25-1,12,.,TGTGCCAGCCAGGGGGCAGGGCAGCCCCAGCATTTT,CASQGAGQPQHF
TRBJ2-5,TRBD1,TRBV7-2,15,.,TGTGCCAGCAGCCCGGGACAGGGTAACCAAGAGACCCAGTACTTC,CASSPGQGNQETQYF
TRBJ1-2,.,TRBV28,13,.,TGTGCCAACAACGTCCCCAATAACTATGGCTACACCTTC,CANNVPNNYGYTF
TRBJ2-3,TRBD1,TRBV5-1,17,.,TGCGCCAGCAGCTTGGAACCCTCGGGACAGGGTTACGATACGCAGTATTTT,CASSLEPSGQGYDTQYF
TRBJ1-1,.,TRBV6-5,13,.,TGTGCCAGCAGCCCCAGGATTACTACTGAAGCTTTCTTT,CASSPRITTEAFF
TRBJ1-1,TRBD1,TRBV6-6,15,.,TGTGCCACGCAAAACAGGGGGCGCACGTTGACTGAAGCTTTCTTT,CATQNRGRTLTEAFF
TRBJ2-7,.,TRBV19,12,.,TGTGCCAGTAGTATGGACACCTACGAGCAGTACTTC,CASSMDTYEQYF
TRBJ2-5,TRBD1,TRBV5-1,15,.,TGCGCCAGCAGCTTGGGCTTTAGCGAGGGGGCGACCCAGTACTTC,CASSLGFSEGATQYF
TRBJ1-2,.,TRBV7-3,14,.,TGTGCCAGCAGCTTAACAGGGGAAGGTGAAGGCTACACCTTC,CASSLTGEGEGYTF
TRBJ2-5,TRBD2,TRBV5-4,16,few,TGTGCCAGCACCCCAGGGAGCGGGGGCCTTCAAGAGACCCAGTACTTC,CASTPGSGGLQETQYF
TRBJ1-1,TRBD1,TRBV5-4,17,.,TGTGCCTGGATGCGGGGATTAAAACAGGGGTCGAACACTGAAGCTTTCTTT,CAWMRGLKQGSNTEAFF
TRBJ1-1,.,TRBV7-6,15,.,TGTGCCAGCAGCTACGGGGTGGCCTTGAACACTGAAGCTTTCTTT,CASSYGVALNTEAFF
TRBJ1-2,TRBD1,TRBV7-9,16,.,TGTGCCAGCAGCTATATTCCGGGACAGGGGAAGGATGGCTACACCTTC,CASSYIPGQGKDGYTF
TRBJ1-3,.,TRBV5-1,13,.,TGCGCCAGCAGCTTGGACGGGGGAAACACCATATATTTT,CASSLDGGNTIYF
TRBJ1-4,TRBD1,TRBV2,15,few,TGTGCCAGCAGCGGGGACAGTAGGGGTCGTGAAAAACTGTTTTTT,CASSGDSRGREKLFF
TRBJ2-5,TRBD2,TRBV7-8,17,.,TGTGCCAGCAGCTTCCTGACTAGCGGGAGGGCCGAGGAGACCCAGTACTTC,CASSFLTSGRAEETQYF
TRBJ1-4,.,TRBV5-1,15,.,TGCGCCAGCAGCAGATCAGGGGATACCGGTGAAAAACTGTTTTTT,CASSRSGDTGEKLFF
TRBJ2-7,.,TRBV28,15,.,TGTGCCAGCAGCCCCGGGGGCGGGAGAGTCTACGAGCAGTACTTC,CASSPGGGRVYEQYF
TRBJ2-3,.,TRBV28,11,.,TGTGCCAGCAGTGGAGCAGATACGCAGTATTTT,CASSGADTQYF
TRBJ2-3,.,TRBV29-1,15,.,TGCAGCGTTGGGGAATCCTCCGGGGGCACAGATACGCAGTATTTT,CSVGESSGGTDTQYF
TRBJ2-7,TRBD1,TRBV14,15,.,TGTGCCAGCAGCCCCTGGACAGGTCGAGACTACGAGCAGTACTTC,CASSPWTGRDYEQYF
TRBJ1-5,TRBD1,TRBV10-3,12,few,TGTGCCATCGGACAGGGTGCACAGCCCCAGCATTTT,CAIGQGAQPQHF
TRBJ1-4,.,TRBV10-3,14,.,TGTGCCATCAGTGAGTGGGGAGGCAATGAAAAACTGTTTTTT,CAISEWGGNEKLFF
TRBJ1-6,.,TRBV30,13,.,TGTGCCTGGAGCTCTGGCGGTGACTCACCCCTCCACTTT,CAWSSGGDSPLHF
TRBJ2-7,.,TRBV2,13,.,TGTGCCAGCAGTCGTCAAGGGCGGGACGAGCAGTACTTC,CASSRQGRDEQYF
TRBJ2-2,.,TRBV19,16,once,TGTGCCAGTGCTATGTCGTCGGGGTTCCTTACCGGGGAGCTGTTTTTT,CASAMSSGFLTGELFF
TRBJ2-7,TRBD2,TRBV7-8,15,.,TGTGCCAGCAGCTTAGCGGGACTAGCGTTCTACGAGCAGTACTTC,CASSLAGLAFYEQYF
TRBJ1-2,TRBD1,TRBV5-4,15,few,TGTGCCAGCAGCTTGGGACAGGGGGCTGGCTATGGCTACACCTTC,CASSLGQGAGYGYTF
TRBJ2-1,.,TRBV20-1,10,.,TGCAGTGCCCGGGACTTTGAGCAGTTCTTC,CSARDFEQFF